Sequencing of this TCR beta chain was carried out in a study of blood T cells in healthy people across ages. This clonotype was picked up a small number of times. The use of a sample-barcoded 5' primer and a J-beta primer mix characterized a second PCR of about 7 to 12 cycles. TCRdb analysed the 5' RACE reads with MiXCR anew, one entry per CDR3 protein. The sample shows about 1.4 million distinct CDR3 sequences, around 55% of them seen only once. The CDR3 totals 18 residues. V dropped 4 bases and J dropped 0 bases, with 16 bases sitting between them. Germline CDR1 and CDR2: MNHEY and SVGAGI. This receptor was taken from a man between 18 and 29 years old in good health. Sequencing used blood. V and J are TRBV6-5 and TRBJ1-6, with D unresolved. The CDR3 reads CASSSLGSPRSYNSPLHF. CDR3 DNA sequence: TGTGCCAGCAGTTCCTTGGGCAGCCCCCGCTCCTATAATTCACCCCTCCACTTT.